These 23 T cell receptor beta chains were all obtained from the same sample, sequenced in a study of shared clonotypes between healthy human individuals. Assay: immunoSEQ multiplex PCR; the TCRdb copy retains only in-frame clones and omits some. The data contain about 2.3 million clones, approximately 95% of them singletons. The sequencing input was naive CD4+ T cells from PBMCs. The subset was: CD45RA+ positively selected. These receptors originate from a man aged 18 to 30 in good health. Some clones in this sample may be carry-over from other donors' samples.

This clone was seen a single time. The chain recombines TRBV27 with TRBJ2-3; D possibly corresponds to TRBD2 (5 bases). The CDR3 has 16 amino acids. V was shortened by 7 bases and J by 0 bases, with 17 bases between the two germline ends. CDR1 MNHEY and CDR2 SMNVEV come from the germline V gene (reference sequence). The chain's CDR3 is CASIKRGIASTDTQYF. Written as DNA, the CDR3 is TGTGCCAGCATAAAACGAGGGATAGCGAGCACAGATACGCAGTATTTT.

This clone was counted only a few times. This chain connects TRBV19 to TRBJ1-4, with a weak D call TRBD1 (6 bases). V was shortened by 3 bases and J by 13 bases, with 15 bases between the two germline ends. This CDR3 is 13 amino acids long. Germline V gene sequence: CDR1 LNHDA, CDR2 SQIVND (reference sequence). In DNA form, the CDR3 reads TGTGCCAGTAGTATGGACAGTGCAAAGGGACTGTTTTTT. This gives the protein CASSMDSAKGLFF.

About this clone: A junction end diverges from the germline sequence, so it may reflect a read error. The chain has TRBV2 and TRBJ1-5, with TRBD1 matching over 10 bases. CDR3 size: 15 residues. Germline-derived CDR1 and CDR2 are SNHLY and FYNNEI. DNA of the CDR3: TGTGCCAGCAGTGCCGAGACAGGGGGCAAGCAGCCCCAGCATTTT. Encoded protein: CASSAETGGKQPQHF.

The chain links TRBV5-1 to TRBJ2-5; D unclear. The CDR3 has 14 residues. V shed 0 bases and J shed 4 bases, with 10 bases lying between them. Germline V CDR1 and CDR2: SGHRS, YFSETQ. The CDR3 loop reads CASSLGAPRETQYF. Written as DNA, the CDR3 is TGCGCCAGCAGCTTGGGGGCCCCCAGAGAGACCCAGTACTTC.

This clone was counted between two and nine times. The chain carries TRBV21-1 and TRBJ1-5; no check of the table's D call, TRBD1, against the DNA was made. TRBV21-1 is flagged as a pseudogene. The CDR3 is 20 residues long. CDR3 sequence (DNA): TGTGCCAGCAGCCAGAGGAGTCCGGGACAGGGGCTTAGGAGCAATCAGCCCCAGCATTTT. Its translation: CASSQRSPGQGLRSNQPQHF.

The genes are TRBV7-6 and TRBJ2-2; TRBD2 matches at 7 bases. The J segment lost 8 bases and the V segment lost 5 bases, leaving 8 bases of the junction unmatched. The CDR3 consists of 14 residues. Looked up from germline, CDR1 is SGHVS and CDR2 is FNYEAQ. CDR3 sequence: CASSPPASGGELFF. The CDR3, as DNA: TGTGCCAGCAGCCCTCCGGCTAGCGGAGGGGAGCTGTTTTTT.

This clone was seen only once. The V and J genes are TRBV28 and TRBJ1-5; D not resolved. V was clipped by 4 bases and J by 4 bases, with 20 bases between them. Per the germline V gene, CDR1 is MDHEN and CDR2 is SYDVKM. The CDR3 is made up of 17 amino acids. The CDR3 DNA reads as TGTGCCAGCAGTTCGAACCACCGCCTCCTTCGGAATCAGCCCCAGCATTTT. It yields the protein CASSSNHRLLRNQPQHF.

The chain employs TRBV5-1 and TRBJ2-2, with TRBD1 as a possible D gene (6 bases). The length of the CDR3 is 15 residues. Germline V gives CDR1 SGHRS, CDR2 YFSETQ. V shed 0 bases and J shed 3 bases, with 9 bases lying between them. The CDR3 bases are TGCGCCAGCAGCTTGGATCCAGGGGACACCGGGGAGCTGTTTTTT. Residues: CASSLDPGDTGELFF.

This clone came up once. This sequence joins TRBV6-6 and TRBJ2-7, with 9 bases aligning to TRBD1. This CDR3 has 14 residues. V was clipped by 6 bases and J by 3 bases; unmatched bases: 6. Germline-derived CDR1 and CDR2 are MNHNY and SVGAGI (reference sequence). CDR3 in DNA: TGTGCCAGCAGACAGGGGGCGGGTATCTACGAGCAGTACTTC. This codes for CASRQGAGIYEQYF.

V is TRBV7-2 and J is TRBJ2-3; D perhaps matches TRBD1 (6 bases). V lost 5 bases and J lost 0, with 15 bases in between. The CDR3 spans 16 residues. In germline, CDR1 is SGHTA, CDR2 FQGNSA. In nucleotides, the CDR3 is TGTGCCAGCAGCCCATTGAGAGGGGGAAGCACAGATACGCAGTATTTT. It yields the protein CASSPLRGGSTDTQYF.

This rearrangement joins TRBV14 to TRBJ2-7, with D uncertain. V lost 4 bases to trimming and J lost 1 base, with 11 bases between them. This CDR3 is 14 amino acids long. The germline V gene encodes CDR1 SGHDN and CDR2 FVKESK. The CDR3 sequence: CASSPGPPSYEQYF. The CDR3 DNA is TGTGCCAGCAGCCCCGGACCGCCATCCTACGAGCAGTACTTC.

About this clone: Other DNA sequences in this sample translate to the same CDR3. The V gene is TRBV5-1, the J gene TRBJ2-7; D may be TRBD1 (6 bases). Germline V gene data show CDR1 as SGHRS and CDR2 as YFSETQ. V was clipped by 4 bases and J by 0 bases, with 11 bases between them. This CDR3 spans 14 amino acids. CDR3 region: CASSPDRSSYEQYF. The CDR3 DNA reads TGCGCCAGCAGCCCGGACAGAAGCTCCTACGAGCAGTACTTC.

This chain joins TRBV11-2 and TRBJ1-5, with D hard to call. Trimming shortened V by 1 base and J by 1 base, and 11 bases separated the two germline ends. The CDR3 contains 16 residues. Germline V gene sequence: CDR1 SGHAT, CDR2 FQNNGV. The CDR3 is CASSLVGVASNQPQHF. CDR3 bases: TGTGCCAGCAGCTTAGTTGGGGTAGCGAGCAATCAGCCCCAGCATTTT.

V and J are TRBV6-6 and TRBJ2-5, with D possibly matching TRBD1 (6 bases). The CDR3 contains 15 residues. Trimming took off 6 bases at V and 5 bases at J, with 19 bases between the two ends. Germline-derived CDR1 and CDR2 are MNHNY and SVGAGI (reference sequence). DNA of the CDR3: TGTGCCAGCAGCTACAGGGTTTTGAGGAGGGAGACCCAGTACTTC. Protein sequence: CASSYRVLRRETQYF.

The rearrangement links TRBV4-2 to TRBJ2-1; tentatively, D is TRBD1 or TRBD2 (5 bases each). CDR3 size: 16 residues. Germline V CDR1 and CDR2: LGHNA, YNFKEQ. V lost 1 base, J lost 4 bases, and 14 bases lay in between. For the CDR3, the DNA is TGTGCCAGCAGCCAAGCGCAGGGCTCGGGGTACAATGAGCAGTTCTTC. It is translated as CASSQAQGSGYNEQFF.

This chain uses TRBV5-4 with TRBJ2-2; 9 bases line up with TRBD1. After removal of 4 bases from V and 4 bases from J, the junction contained 5 bases not matched to a gene. Per the germline V gene, CDR1 is SGHNT and CDR2 is YYREEE (reference sequence). CDR3 size: 15 residues. The CDR3 DNA reads as TGTGCCAGCAGCAGACGGACAGGGGTCACCGGGGAGCTGTTTTTT. Encoded protein: CASSRRTGVTGELFF.

The V call is TRBV7-3, the J call TRBJ1-1; TRBD1 agrees at 8 bases. The CDR3 spans 15 residues. The V gene's germline CDR1 is SGHTA and CDR2 FQGTGA. The trim removed 3 bases at V and 1 base at J, leaving 4 bases unmatched. CDR3 sequence (DNA): TGTGCCAGCAGCTTTGGCGGGACAGGGAACACTGAAGCTTTCTTT. Translating it yields CASSFGGTGNTEAFF.

About this clone itself: The same CDR3 can be traced to other DNA sequences in this sample. This chain's CDR3 is CASSVRGAQETQYF. DNA for the CDR3: TGTGCCAGCAGCGTTAGGGGGGCCCAAGAGACCCAGTACTTC. The chain carries TRBV9 and TRBJ2-5, with D possibly being TRBD1 or TRBD2 (6 bases each). V was trimmed by 2 bases and J by 1 base, leaving 9 bases between them. This CDR3 has 14 amino acids. Per germline, CDR1 SGDLS and CDR2 YYNGEE.

In this sample, this clone turned up a few times. V is TRBV28 and J is TRBJ1-1, with D hard to call. CDR3 length: 12 amino acids. The ends were cut back, 7 bases at V and 4 bases at J, with 10 bases in the middle. CDR1 is MDHEN and CDR2 is SYDVKM in the germline V gene. The CDR3 nucleotides are TGTGCCAGCAAGGCCTGGAGCACTGAAGCTTTCTTT. It codes for CASKAWSTEAFF.

The CDR3 DNA reads TGTGCCAGCAGAGGGGCAAACATTCAGTACTTC. Its protein product is CASRGANIQYF. The chain is built from TRBV27 and TRBJ2-4, with D perhaps matching TRBD1 (5 bases). CDR1 is MNHEY and CDR2 is SMNVEV in the germline V gene (reference sequence). Trimming pared 6 bases from V and 6 bases from J, leaving 6 bases between. The CDR3 has 11 residues.

The V call is TRBV18, the J call TRBJ1-1; D perhaps matches TRBD1 (6 bases). This CDR3 spans 14 amino acids. CDR1 and CDR2 (germline): KGHSH, LQKENI. V gave up 2 bases and J gave up 6 bases, with 13 bases separating them. CDR3 protein: CASSPVNQGPEAFF. The CDR3 DNA reads as TGTGCCAGCTCACCAGTGAACCAGGGGCCTGAAGCTTTCTTT.

Of note for this clone: The germline gene is not matched at one end of the junction; a read error may be the cause. J is TRBJ1-5 and V is TRBV7-2; D possibly corresponds to TRBD1 (5 bases). Germline V gives CDR1 SGHTA, CDR2 FQGNSA. CDR3 length: 15 amino acids. The CDR3 reads CASSLDFRVNQPQHF. The CDR3 DNA follows: TGTGCCAGCAGTTTAGACTTCAGGGTTAATCAGCCCCAGCATTTT.

This chain links TRBV30 with TRBJ1-1; D is unresolved. V was shortened by 0 bases and J by 3 bases, with 17 bases between the two germline ends. Germline CDR1 is GTSNPN and CDR2 is SVGIG (reference sequence). This CDR3 region has 16 residues. CDR3 protein: CAWSVGESRQYTEAFF. DNA of the CDR3: TGTGCCTGGAGTGTGGGTGAAAGCAGACAATACACTGAAGCTTTCTTT.